This is a list of T cell receptor beta chains from one sample in a study of beta chain features in type 1 diabetes. Data came from immunoSEQ multiplex PCR; TCRdb stores just in-frame clones and leaves some out. The sample lists more than 120,000 clones, 10% seen once, with around 1.2% in the top ten. Source material: naive CD4+ T cells from blood. The receptors shown here come from a young man in good health. CDR3s include the opening cysteine and the closing phenylalanine or tryptophan. The order of the fields is V gene, clone size, J gene, D gene, CDR3 length, CDR3 DNA, CDR3 protein. A D gene is named only where the DNA matches it firmly. A row's size may be missing; if present it is once, few, many or a size class.

TRBV10-3	NA	TRBJ2-7	TRBD1	13	TGTGCCATCAGCTCTACACAGGGGGACGAGCAGTACTTC	CAISSTQGDEQYF
TRBV7-2	NA	TRBJ2-1	NA	13	TGTGCCAGCAGCCCCCGGGAGTCCAATGAGCAGTTCTTC	CASSPRESNEQFF
TRBV4-2	few	TRBJ2-1	TRBD2	12	TGTGCCAGCGGGCGGGGGAGCGGTGAGCAGTTCTTC	CASGRGSGEQFF
TRBV7-6	NA	TRBJ2-7	TRBD1	15	TGTGCCAGCAGCTTAGAGGGACAGGGGTTGAACGAGCAGTACTTC	CASSLEGQGLNEQYF
TRBV7-9	NA	TRBJ2-1	NA	15	TGTGCCAGCAGCCAAGTATTCGGGACACCTAATGAGCAGTTCTTC	CASSQVFGTPNEQFF
TRBV11-2	NA	TRBJ2-5	TRBD2	14	TGTGCCAGCAGCTTGCGGGGGGGGCAAGAGACCCAGTACTTC	CASSLRGGQETQYF
TRBV5-4	NA	TRBJ2-3	TRBD2	17	TGTGCCAGCAGCTTGGGACTAGCGGGGGGATTCACAGATACGCAGTATTTT	CASSLGLAGGFTDTQYF
TRBV7-9	few	TRBJ2-4	NA	14	TGTGCCAGCAGCTTCCCCGGGGGAGAGGACATTCAGTACTTC	CASSFPGGEDIQYF
TRBV28	NA	TRBJ1-5	TRBD1	14	TGTGCCAGCAGTTTGCTAGGGGGCTATCAGCCCCAGCATTTT	CASSLLGGYQPQHF
TRBV5-1	NA	TRBJ2-5	TRBD2	15	TGCGCCAGCAGCGGGATGACTAGCGGCCAAGAGACCCAGTACTTC	CASSGMTSGQETQYF
TRBV14	few	TRBJ2-2	TRBD1	17	TGTGCCAGCAGCCAAACCTGGGACAGCCAGGACACCGGGGAGCTGTTTTTT	CASSQTWDSQDTGELFF
TRBV30	NA	TRBJ1-1	NA	12	TGTGCCTGGAGTGCGCGAGGGACTGAAGCTTTCTTT	CAWSARGTEAFF